Below, 13 T cell receptor beta chains from the same sample are listed, as sequenced in a study of T cell clones after liver transplantation. Produced via immunoSEQ multiplex PCR; TCRdb's table is partial and in-frame only. The sample records over 100,000 clones, 82% being singletons. Source: CD4+ T cells from blood, taken before liver transplant. The receptor set was obtained from a human donor who received a liver transplant.

The rearrangement joins TRBV6-1 to TRBJ2-7; D is perhaps TRBD2 (5 bases). The CDR3 is 14 amino acids. The germline V gene has CDR1 MNHNS and CDR2 SASEGT. V was cut by 7 bases and J by 0 bases, with 13 bases left in between. In DNA, the CDR3 is TGTGCCAGCACCGAGGGCCTCTACTCCTACGAGCAGTACTTC. Amino acids: CASTEGLYSYEQYF.

J is TRBJ2-5 and V is TRBV7-8; D is unclear. V was pared by 3 bases and J by 5 bases, with 16 bases between. The CDR3 has 15 amino acids. The germline V gene has CDR1 SGHVS and CDR2 FQNEAQ. CDR3 coding DNA: TGTGCCAGCAGCTTTACTTACACCGCCAAGGAGACCCAGTACTTC. It encodes CASSFTYTAKETQYF.

The CDR3 sequence: CASSDVGRTDTQYF. The DNA for the CDR3 is TGTGCCAGCAGTGATGTGGGGAGGACAGATACGCAGTATTTT. This chain joins TRBV25-1 and TRBJ2-3; a possible D gene is TRBD2 (6 bases). Germline loops: CDR1 MGHDK, CDR2 SYGVNS. The CDR3 is 14 residues long. The V end lost 3 bases, the J end lost 3 bases, and 10 bases lay between the germline ends.

V is TRBV29-1 and J is TRBJ2-7; 9 bases map to TRBD1. Germline-derived CDR1 and CDR2 are SQVTM and ANQGSEA. V gave up 6 bases and J gave up 5 bases; unmatched junction bases: 11. The CDR3 extends over 14 amino acids. The CDR3 loop is CSVIGGQGYHEQYF. Here the CDR3 DNA reads TGCAGCGTCATTGGCGGACAGGGGTACCACGAGCAGTACTTC.

V gene TRBV6-5 combines with J gene TRBJ1-2; D unresolved. Germline V gene data show CDR1 as MNHEY and CDR2 as SVGAGI. Trimming cost V 0 bases and J 2 bases, with 10 bases left between them. This CDR3 has 15 amino acids. In DNA, the CDR3 is TGTGCCAGCAGTTACTCTCCCACGGGAAACTATGGCTACACCTTC. As protein: CASSYSPTGNYGYTF.

The V gene is TRBV29-1, the J gene TRBJ1-2; TRBD1 aligns across 7 bases. There are 13 residues in the CDR3. With V trimmed by 5 bases and J by 3 bases, 6 bases remained unmatched. From germline, CDR1 is SQVTM and CDR2 ANQGSEA. The CDR3: CSVSRGADYGYTF. CDR3 sequence (DNA): TGCAGCGTTTCCAGGGGGGCGGACTATGGCTACACCTTC.

This clone was counted between two and nine times. The V and J genes are TRBV15 and TRBJ1-4; weak D call: TRBD1 (5 bases). The CDR3 has 15 residues. V was cut by 0 bases and J by 8 bases, with 13 bases left in between. Per germline, CDR1 LNHNV and CDR2 YYDKDF (reference sequence). The CDR3 DNA follows: TGTGCCACCAGCAGAGAAGGGGAGGTCTTCGAAAAACTGTTTTTT. It codes for CATSREGEVFEKLFF.

In regard to this clone: This specimen includes other DNA sequences encoding the same CDR3. The chain uses TRBV27 and TRBJ1-5; D not resolved. Trimming left V 0 bases short and J 1 base short, with 19 bases between. Germline CDR1 and CDR2: MNHEY and SMNVEV (reference sequence). CDR3 size: 19 residues. CDR3 sequence reads: CASSLSGRGLVLSNQPQHF. As DNA, the CDR3 is TGTGCCAGCAGTTTATCTGGGCGGGGTCTCGTGTTAAGCAATCAGCCCCAGCATTTT.

The CDR3 spells CASGQGQGVDGYTF. The CDR3 nucleotides are TGCGCCAGCGGACAGGGACAGGGGGTTGATGGCTACACCTTC. The rearrangement uses TRBV5-1 and TRBJ1-2; 11 nucleotides line up with TRBD1. The germline gives CDR1 SGHRS, CDR2 YFSETQ. This CDR3 has 14 amino acids. Germline trimming cut 7 bases from V and 6 bases from J; bases unmatched to any gene: 8. The full variable domain, with the rest looked up from reference TRBV5-1 and TRBJ1-2, is KAGVTQTPRYLIKTRGQQVTLSCSPISGHRSVSWYQQTPGQGLQFLFEYFSETQRNKGNFPGRFSGRQFSNSRSEMNVSTLELGDSALYLCASGQGQGVDGYTFGSGTRLTVV.

V and J are TRBV7-9 and TRBJ1-2, with TRBD1 matching over 8 bases. This CDR3 is 16 amino acids long. The germline V gene encodes CDR1 SEHNR and CDR2 FQNEAQ (reference sequence). V trimming: 0 bases; J trimming: 4 bases; junction bases outside the gene matches: 7. CDR3 residues: CASSLAQGARVYGYTF. The CDR3 DNA follows: TGTGCCAGCAGCTTAGCGCAGGGGGCGCGGGTCTATGGCTACACCTTC.

The V call is TRBV19, the J call TRBJ1-1, with a possible D match to TRBD1 (6 bases). The germline gives CDR1 LNHDA, CDR2 SQIVND (reference sequence). V lost 3 bases and J 5 bases, leaving 16 bases between the germline ends. CDR3 length: 15 amino acids. The CDR3, as DNA: TGTGCCAGTAGTATCCCTAGGGGGGCCAAAACTGAAGCTTTCTTT. Translated: CASSIPRGAKTEAFF.

The chain links TRBV29-1 to TRBJ2-5, with 9 bases matching TRBD1. The length of the CDR3 is 14 residues. The germline V gene has CDR1 SQVTM and CDR2 ANQGSEA. The J segment lost 5 bases and the V segment lost 4 bases, leaving 8 bases of the junction unmatched. CDR3 DNA: TGCAGCGTTGTAAAGGGACAGGGCGGGGAGACCCAGTACTTC. Protein: CSVVKGQGGETQYF.

In this sample, this clone turned up a few times. The chain employs TRBV6-6 and TRBJ2-1, with a weak D call TRBD2 (5 bases). CDR1 and CDR2 from the germline V gene are MNHNY and SVGAGI (reference sequence). This CDR3 has 15 amino acids. Trimming shortened V by 3 bases and J by 0 bases, and 9 bases separated the two germline ends. CDR3 region: CASSYGLSSYNEQFF. The DNA of the CDR3 is TGTGCCAGCAGTTATGGACTGAGCTCCTACAATGAGCAGTTCTTC.